The 22 T cell receptor beta chains in this list originate from one sample, sequenced in a study of metastatic and nonmetastatic thyroid tumors. Treatment of any kind had been given to no patient before thyroid surgery. MiXCR re-clonotyped the PCR reads for TCRdb. The table has under 25,000 clones, less than 20% seen once. Source material: blood. These receptors all stem from a female donor with papillary thyroid cancer or a benign thyroid nodule (not recorded which). Some clones in this sample may be carry-over from other donors' samples.

This clone turned up a few times. The chain recombines TRBV28 with TRBJ2-1; the D is unclear. The length of the CDR3 is 14 residues. Germline CDR1 is MDHEN and CDR2 is SYDVKM. Trimming stripped 5 bases from V and 1 base from J, with 9 bases between. CDR3 nucleotide sequence: TGTGCCAGCAGTAGAACCGAGTCCTACAATGAGCAGTTCTTC. It yields the protein CASSRTESYNEQFF. Together with reference TRBV28 and TRBJ2-1, the CDR3 gives the full variable domain: DVKVTQSSRYLVKRTGEKVFLECVQDMDHENMFWYRQDPGLGLRLIYFSYDVKMKEKGDIPEGYSVSREKKERFSLILESASTNQTSMYLCASSRTESYNEQFFGPGTRLTVL.

In this sample, this clone turned up many times. This chain connects TRBV20-1 to TRBJ2-7; the D gene could be TRBD1 or TRBD2 (7 bases each). In germline, CDR1 is DFQATT, CDR2 SNEGSKA (reference sequence). The CDR3 loop spans 14 amino acids. Trimming cost V 6 bases and J 3 bases, with 18 bases left between them. The CDR3 DNA reads TGCAGTGCCAGGGGGAGGGAGGGCCTCTACGAGCAGTACTTC. Protein: CSARGREGLYEQYF.

Many counts were recorded for this clone. V usage is TRBV20-1 and J usage is TRBJ2-1, with D perhaps TRBD2 (5 bases). Trimming removed 0 bases from V and 5 bases from J, with 11 bases in between. The CDR3 consists of 14 residues. CDR1 DFQATT and CDR2 SNEGSKA come from the germline V gene (reference sequence). The CDR3 loop is CSARDVTKHNEQFF. CDR3 nucleotides: TGCAGTGCTAGAGATGTGACTAAACACAATGAGCAGTTCTTC.

The chain uses TRBV7-9 and TRBJ1-5; no definite D call. The CDR3 loop spans 13 amino acids. Germline values: CDR1 SEHNR, CDR2 FQNEAQ (reference sequence). V was shortened by 4 bases and J by 3 bases, with 7 bases between the two germline ends. The CDR3 reads CASSYSHNQPQHF. In DNA, the CDR3 is TGTGCCAGCAGCTACAGCCACAATCAGCCCCAGCATTTT.

This clone was recorded many times. The J gene is TRBJ2-1, the V gene TRBV19; D possibly corresponds to TRBD2 (6 bases). The CDR3 consists of 14 residues. Germline CDR1 is LNHDA and CDR2 is SQIVND (reference sequence). V was clipped by 7 bases and J by 2 bases, with 12 bases between them. The CDR3 nucleotides read TGTGCCAGTATCACAACTAGCCCCTACAATGAGCAGTTCTTC. Translation: CASITTSPYNEQFF.

The chain is built from TRBV14 and TRBJ1-6, with 8 bases identical to TRBD1. CDR3 length equals 16 residues. Germline CDR1 is SGHDN and CDR2 is FVKESK. Trimming cost V 0 bases and J 16 bases; bases outside gene matches: 14. The CDR3: CASSQDTGQVVSTLHF. The DNA for the CDR3 is TGTGCCAGCAGCCAAGATACGGGACAGGTGGTTTCAACACTCCACTTT.

The chain links TRBV27 to TRBJ2-1; D perhaps matches TRBD1 (6 bases). V dropped 5 bases and J dropped 3 bases, with 14 bases sitting between them. Germline CDR1 reads MNHEY; CDR2 reads SMNVEV (reference sequence). The CDR3 is 15 amino acids. CDR3 in DNA: TGTGCCAGCAGTAGACAGGCGGACTTCTACAATGAGCAGTTCTTC. The encoded protein is CASSRQADFYNEQFF.

This clone was detected a few times. A much larger clone differs by one base, so this may be a read error. The identical CDR3 is also encoded by other nucleotide sequences in the sample. The chain recombines TRBV2 with TRBJ2-3, with D unresolved. CDR3 length equals 12 residues. Germline V CDR1 and CDR2: SNHLY, FYNNEI. V lost 7 bases to trimming and J lost 5 bases, with 10 bases between them. CDR3 region: CASISGQDTQYF. In nucleotides, the CDR3 is TGTGCCAGCATTTCTGGGCAAGATACGCAGTATTTT.

There are a few counts of this clone. The chain has TRBV15 and TRBJ2-3; TRBD2 matches 10 bases. Trimming at V came to 0 bases and at J to 3 bases, leaving 9 bases not matched to a gene. This CDR3 spans 18 amino acids. CDR1 and CDR2 (germline): LNHNV, YYDKDF (reference sequence). CDR3 bases: TGTGCCACCAGCAGAGATACGCTAGCGGGAGCTGGAACAGATACGCAGTATTTT. Protein: CATSRDTLAGAGTDTQYF.

The CDR3 here is CASIPSGRLNEQYV. For the CDR3, the DNA is TGTGCCAGCATACCTAGCGGGAGACTCAACGAGCAGTACGTC. J is TRBJ2-7 and V is TRBV28; 10 positions agree with TRBD2. The CDR3 length is 14 residues. CDR1 MDHEN and CDR2 SYDVKM come from the germline V gene. V gave up 7 bases and J gave up 5 bases; unmatched junction bases: 8.

This clone has ten or more counts. The V call is TRBV2, the J call TRBJ2-7; D is ambiguous. Germline V lookup: CDR1 SNHLY, CDR2 FYNNEI. The V and J ends lost 3 bases and 6 bases respectively, with 12 bases between them. The CDR3 is 13 amino acids. This CDR3 reads CASSEGLRGEQYF. CDR3 DNA: TGTGCCAGCAGTGAGGGTCTGAGAGGCGAGCAGTACTTC.

This clone was detected ten times or more. This sequence joins TRBV4-2 and TRBJ2-3; 7 nucleotides align to TRBD2. The CDR3 loop spans 17 amino acids. V was pared by 7 bases and J by 4 bases, with 17 bases of the junction left unmatched. Germline-derived CDR1 and CDR2 are LGHNA and YNFKEQ. The CDR3 loop reads CASNPTGLAVGSDTQYF. The CDR3 DNA follows: TGTGCCAGCAACCCGACCGGCCTAGCGGTCGGGTCAGATACGCAGTATTTT.

This clone has ten or more counts. V usage is TRBV28 and J usage is TRBJ2-7; TRBD2 aligns across 7 bases. V was clipped by 2 bases and J by 0 bases; unmatched bases: 19. Germline V lookup: CDR1 MDHEN, CDR2 SYDVKM. CDR3 size: 20 residues. CDR3 DNA: TGTGCCAGCAGTTTAACTGCGCCAAACGGGAGGTCGGGGGTCTCCTACGAGCAGTACTTC. Translated, it gives CASSLTAPNGRSGVSYEQYF.

This clone was detected only a few times. V usage is TRBV6-1 and J usage is TRBJ1-4; TRBD1 agrees at 7 bases. Germline V gives CDR1 MNHNS, CDR2 SASEGT. The CDR3 is 13 amino acids. The V segment lost 6 bases and the J segment 6 bases; nucleotides outside the gene matches: 4. The CDR3 reads CASRTGPDEKLFF. The CDR3 region has the DNA TGTGCCAGCAGGACAGGGCCGGATGAAAAACTGTTTTTT.

Only a few counts were recorded for this clone. This chain joins TRBV11-1 and TRBJ1-2, with D maybe TRBD1 (5 bases). CDR1 and CDR2 (germline): SGHAT, FQDESV (reference sequence). The V gene lost 9 bases and the J gene lost 5 bases, with 19 bases spanning the gap. The CDR3 sequence is 14 residues long. The CDR3 DNA is TGTGCCAGTTCCCGGGACCCGGGGGTTTATGGCTACACCTTC. This sequence encodes CASSRDPGVYGYTF.

V is TRBV20-1 and J is TRBJ1-4; D unresolved. Germline V CDR1 and CDR2: DFQATT, SNEGSKA (reference sequence). The CDR3 covers 14 residues. The ends were cut back, 6 bases at V and 5 bases at J, with 16 bases in the middle. The CDR3 is CSARRAKTNEKLFF. CDR3 coding DNA: TGCAGTGCCCGCCGGGCCAAAACGAATGAAAAACTGTTTTTT.

This clone was counted ten times or more. V usage is TRBV7-3 and J usage is TRBJ2-5; 10 nucleotides agree with TRBD1. With V trimmed by 2 bases and J by 5 bases, 8 bases remained unmatched. The CDR3 totals 16 residues. CDR1 is SGHTA, CDR2 FQGTGA, per germline. In DNA, the CDR3 is TGTGCCAGCAGCTTACCCCGGGACAGGGGAGCGGAGACCCAGTACTTC. Translating gives CASSLPRDRGAETQYF.

This clone has at least ten counts. The rearrangement joins TRBV5-1 to TRBJ1-1; 7 bases map to TRBD1. Germline CDR1 is SGHRS and CDR2 is YFSETQ. The CDR3 spans 16 residues. The V segment lost 0 bases and the J segment 5 bases; nucleotides outside the gene matches: 10. The DNA of the CDR3 is TGCGCCAGCAGCTTGGATAACACAGGGGTCAAGACTGAAGCTTTCTTT. It translates to CASSLDNTGVKTEAFF. The complete variable domain, with remaining parts taken from reference TRBV5-1 and TRBJ1-1, reads KAGVTQTPRYLIKTRGQQVTLSCSPISGHRSVSWYQQTPGQGLQFLFEYFSETQRNKGNFPGRFSGRQFSNSRSEMNVSTLELGDSALYLCASSLDNTGVKTEAFFGQGTRLTVV.

This clone was seen ten or more times. The chain links TRBV2 to TRBJ1-4, with D possibly TRBD1 on 5 matching bases. V was pared by 6 bases and J by 3 bases, with 17 bases between. The CDR3 sequence is 16 residues long. The germline V gene has CDR1 SNHLY and CDR2 FYNNEI. CDR3 DNA: TGTGCCAGCAGCGGGCAGGGCTCAGTCGCTAATGAAAAACTGTTTTTT. This codes for CASSGQGSVANEKLFF.

In its sample, this clone was seen many times. The chain uses TRBV19 and TRBJ2-3; 11 bases fit TRBD2. CDR3 length: 16 amino acids. With V trimmed by 4 bases and J by 3 bases, 6 bases remained unmatched. Germline CDR1 LNHDA, CDR2 SQIVND (reference sequence). The chain's CDR3 is CASSKLAGEGTDTQYF. The CDR3 DNA reads TGTGCCAGTAGTAAACTAGCGGGAGAAGGAACAGATACGCAGTATTTT.

This clone has ten or more counts. This rearrangement joins TRBV9 to TRBJ1-5; TRBD1 matches at 7 bases. Losses at the gene ends were 0 bases for V and 5 bases for J; bases not matched to a gene: 5. Germline V CDR1 and CDR2: SGDLS, YYNGEE. The CDR3 covers 15 residues. The CDR3 region is CASSVGQGSHQPQHF. For the CDR3, the DNA is TGTGCCAGCAGCGTAGGACAGGGAAGCCATCAGCCCCAGCATTTT.

The chain employs TRBV7-2 and TRBJ2-7; unclear D gene. Germline V gene lookup returns CDR1 SGHTA and CDR2 FQGNSA. The length of the CDR3 is 15 residues. The V end was cut by 8 bases, the J end by 6 bases, with 23 bases between. The CDR3 is CASSLIGSSESEQYF. Written as DNA, the CDR3 is TGTGCCAGCTCCCTTATAGGATCATCCGAGAGCGAGCAGTACTTC.